These T cell receptor beta chains were read from a single sample in a study of cytomegalovirus exposure and HLA in healthy donors. Sequencing used immunoSEQ multiplex PCR; TCRdb keeps in-frame clones, though not all of them. The sample includes approximately 170,000 clones, 80% to 90% of them seen just once. The specimen was PBMCs. The receptors derive from a male donor in good health and CMV-seronegative. Both conserved end residues are part of each CDR3. Fields, in order: CDR3 DNA, CDR3 protein, clone size, J gene, D gene, V gene. The D gene is left open where the match is weak. Rows may omit the clone size; those that give it use once, few, many or a size class.

CDR3nt: TGTGCCAGTAGTATATCGGGACTAAACACTGAAGCTTTCTTT; CDR3aa: CASSISGLNTEAFF; abundance: once; j_gene: TRBJ1-1; d_gene: .; v_gene: TRBV19
CDR3nt: TGTGCCAGCAGTTTAGGAAACAGCCTGAATCAGCCCCAGCATTTT; CDR3aa: CASSLGNSLNQPQHF; abundance: .; j_gene: TRBJ1-5; d_gene: .; v_gene: TRBV28
CDR3nt: TGTGCCTGGAGTACCGGCCGGACAGGGGCTAGGAATGAGCAGTTCTTC; CDR3aa: CAWSTGRTGARNEQFF; abundance: .; j_gene: TRBJ2-1; d_gene: TRBD1; v_gene: TRBV30
CDR3nt: TGCGCCAGCAGCCAAGATCGAACAGGGGCAGGGGCTGAAGCTTTCTTT; CDR3aa: CASSQDRTGAGAEAFF; abundance: few; j_gene: TRBJ1-1; d_gene: TRBD1; v_gene: TRBV4-1
CDR3nt: TGTGCCAGCTCACCGAGGCTCTCAAGCGACACTGAAGCTTTCTTT; CDR3aa: CASSPRLSSDTEAFF; abundance: .; j_gene: TRBJ1-1; d_gene: .; v_gene: TRBV18
CDR3nt: TGTGCCAGCAGCCAAGATGGGACATTCTCATCCCCCACGCTTGGGCAGTTCTTC; CDR3aa: CASSQDGTFSSPTLGQFF; abundance: .; j_gene: TRBJ2-1; d_gene: .; v_gene: TRBV14
CDR3nt: TGTGCCAGCAGCTTATCTCAGGGGGCTGGCACAGATACGCAGTATTTT; CDR3aa: CASSLSQGAGTDTQYF; abundance: .; j_gene: TRBJ2-3; d_gene: TRBD1; v_gene: TRBV5-4
CDR3nt: TGTGCCAGCAGTTTGAGCAGGCCGAATCAGCCCCAGCATTTT; CDR3aa: CASSLSRPNQPQHF; abundance: .; j_gene: TRBJ1-5; d_gene: .; v_gene: TRBV28
CDR3nt: TGTGCCAGCAGTTACGGGGGGGTCCAGTACTTC; CDR3aa: CASSYGGVQYF; abundance: .; j_gene: TRBJ2-5; d_gene: TRBD2; v_gene: TRBV6-6
CDR3nt: TGTGCCAGCAGCCGAAGGACAGGTACCGACTACGAGCAGTACTTC; CDR3aa: CASSRRTGTDYEQYF; abundance: .; j_gene: TRBJ2-7; d_gene: TRBD1; v_gene: TRBV4-2
CDR3nt: TGTGCCAGCAGGTACGACGCACAGCCGAACACTGAAGCTTTCTTT; CDR3aa: CASRYDAQPNTEAFF; abundance: .; j_gene: TRBJ1-1; d_gene: .; v_gene: TRBV6-5
CDR3nt: TGTGCCAGCAGCACCCCGCTAGCGGGACGCTACGAGCAGTACTTC; CDR3aa: CASSTPLAGRYEQYF; abundance: .; j_gene: TRBJ2-7; d_gene: .; v_gene: TRBV21-1
CDR3nt: TGTGCCAGCAGCCTCACAGGACCAGGCTCCTACGAGCAGTACTTC; CDR3aa: CASSLTGPGSYEQYF; abundance: .; j_gene: TRBJ2-7; d_gene: .; v_gene: TRBV7-2
CDR3nt: TGTGCCAGCAGCCGGGGGTTCGGCTACACCTTC; CDR3aa: CASSRGFGYTF; abundance: .; j_gene: TRBJ1-2; d_gene: .; v_gene: TRBV6-5
CDR3nt: TGCGCCAGCAGCTTGGGTAGAGAGAACACTGAAGCTTTCTTT; CDR3aa: CASSLGRENTEAFF; abundance: few; j_gene: TRBJ1-1; d_gene: .; v_gene: TRBV5-1
CDR3nt: TGTGCCAGCACTCAGGGCCAAGAGACCCAGTACTTC; CDR3aa: CASTQGQETQYF; abundance: .; j_gene: TRBJ2-5; d_gene: .; v_gene: TRBV28